The clone carrying this T cell receptor beta chain was recorded a few times. The antigen remains unidentified. Germline V lookup: CDR1 LGHNT, CDR2 FRNRAP. Trimming shortened V by 3 bases and J by 5 bases, and 16 bases separated the two germline ends. This CDR3 has 15 residues. This sample was included in a study of cytomegalovirus exposure and HLA in healthy donors. Whole-study results and caveats: Reported performance of the classifier showed diagnosis of cytomegalovirus status with high specificity and sensitivity. Some public TCRs appeared in many individuals, while most sequences were rare. In the roughly 120 validation repertoires, a later analysis found that first-cohort TCR clusters tended to co-occur.

Assay used: immunoSEQ multiplex PCR; TCRdb lists only in-frame clones, some missing. This sample carries around 230,000 clones, around 87% of them seen once, and the ten largest clones take 0.95% to 1.5%. The TCR was taken from a woman younger than 45 in good health and CMV-seropositive. The sequenced sample consisted of PBMCs. V and J are TRBV12-5 and TRBJ2-5; D unresolved. Here the CDR3 reads CASGFEVYPGETQYF. The CDR3 nucleotides read TGTGCTAGTGGTTTCGAGGTGTACCCTGGGGAGACCCAGTACTTC.